A selection of T cell receptor beta chains follows, all from one sample in a study of blood T cell repertoires in COVID-19. Assay used: immunoSEQ multiplex PCR; TCRdb lists only in-frame clones, some missing. The sample includes 180,000 or so clones, about 80% seen only once; the top ten take 6% to 8%. Input material: peripheral blood. The receptors shown here come from a human donor with acute or convalescent COVID-19. The donor label of this sample is uncertain. Both conserved end residues are trimmed from each CDR3. The D gene is left open where the match is weak. For some rows the clone size is stated as once, few or many, or as a class when expanded; others skip it.

V gene: TRBV29-1; J gene: TRBJ1-1; D gene: NA; clone size: NA; CDR3 protein: SVFGGTEAF
V gene: TRBV7-2; J gene: TRBJ1-5; D gene: NA; clone size: NA; CDR3 protein: ASSLDGSYQPQH
V gene: TRBV11-3; J gene: TRBJ2-1; D gene: TRBD2; clone size: once; CDR3 protein: ASSLAPGGRTEQF
V gene: TRBV3-1/TRBV3-2; J gene: TRBJ2-3; D gene: TRBD2; clone size: once; CDR3 protein: ASSQETSPSGDTQY
V gene: TRBV6-2/TRBV6-3; J gene: TRBJ2-1; D gene: NA; clone size: NA; CDR3 protein: ASSYSGPPYNEQF
V gene: TRBV6-2/TRBV6-3; J gene: TRBJ1-3; D gene: NA; clone size: NA; CDR3 protein: ASSITGIRSGNTIY
V gene: TRBV7-6; J gene: TRBJ2-2; D gene: NA; clone size: NA; CDR3 protein: ASSPPLGGDASGELF
V gene: TRBV5-1; J gene: TRBJ1-1; D gene: TRBD1; clone size: NA; CDR3 protein: ASSSHLDRGRTEAF
V gene: TRBV5-1; J gene: TRBJ2-1; D gene: TRBD2; clone size: NA; CDR3 protein: ASSMGTSGYNEQF
V gene: TRBV18; J gene: TRBJ2-7; D gene: TRBD1; clone size: once; CDR3 protein: ASSPPGQGAYEQY
V gene: TRBV28; J gene: TRBJ2-7; D gene: TRBD1; clone size: NA; CDR3 protein: ASSATGTGTYEQY
V gene: TRBV7-3; J gene: TRBJ2-1; D gene: TRBD2; clone size: NA; CDR3 protein: ASSLLAGPSNEQF
V gene: TRBV6-6; J gene: TRBJ2-3; D gene: NA; clone size: NA; CDR3 protein: ASSYGQGTDTQY
V gene: TRBV6-6; J gene: TRBJ2-7; D gene: TRBD1; clone size: NA; CDR3 protein: ASIGGDRRSYEQY
V gene: TRBV3-1/TRBV3-2; J gene: TRBJ1-6; D gene: TRBD1; clone size: few; CDR3 protein: ASSQAGSGGAYNSPLH
V gene: TRBV7-9; J gene: TRBJ2-3; D gene: NA; clone size: few; CDR3 protein: ASSLDYGVDTQY
V gene: TRBV14; J gene: TRBJ1-3; D gene: NA; clone size: NA; CDR3 protein: ANSQGGGISGNTIY
V gene: TRBV21-1; J gene: TRBJ2-5; D gene: NA; clone size: NA; CDR3 protein: ASSKYSSGSFVETQY